A selection of T cell receptor beta chains follows, all from one sample in a study of beta chain features in type 1 diabetes. Generated by immunoSEQ multiplex PCR, the TCRdb table keeps only in-frame clones and is missing some. The sample shows 200,000 to 300,000 clones, approximately 20% of them seen only once. Sequenced: naive CD4+ T cells from blood. These receptors were taken from a woman aged 40 to 49 with type 1 diabetes. Each CDR3 is given with its conserved first and last residue. A D gene is named only where the DNA matches it firmly. A row's size may be missing; if present it is once, few, many or a size class.

j_call: TRBJ2-5
d_call: -
v_call: TRBV7-9
clone_size: few
cdr3_aa: CASSPGQWETQYF
cdr3_nt: TGTGCCAGCAGCCCAGGACAGTGGGAGACCCAGTACTTC

j_call: TRBJ2-7
d_call: -
v_call: TRBV18
clone_size: -
cdr3_aa: CASSPGREPYEQYF
cdr3_nt: TGTGCCAGCTCACCAGGCCGGGAACCCTACGAGCAGTACTTC

j_call: TRBJ2-2
d_call: TRBD2
v_call: TRBV7-9
clone_size: few
cdr3_aa: CASRLAEINTGELFF
cdr3_nt: TGTGCCAGCAGGCTAGCGGAGATCAACACCGGGGAGCTGTTTTTT

j_call: TRBJ2-6
d_call: TRBD2
v_call: TRBV7-2
clone_size: -
cdr3_aa: CASPGRAPGANVLTF
cdr3_nt: TGTGCCAGCCCTGGGAGGGCCCCGGGGGCCAACGTCCTGACTTTC

j_call: TRBJ2-1
d_call: TRBD1
v_call: TRBV5-1
clone_size: few
cdr3_aa: CASSSVTGADNEQFF
cdr3_nt: TGCGCCAGCAGCTCCGTAACAGGGGCCGACAATGAGCAGTTCTTC

j_call: TRBJ2-7
d_call: TRBD2
v_call: TRBV15
clone_size: -
cdr3_aa: CATSRQTSGYEQYF
cdr3_nt: TGTGCCACCAGCAGGCAGACTAGCGGCTACGAGCAGTACTTC

j_call: TRBJ2-6
d_call: -
v_call: TRBV10-3
clone_size: -
cdr3_aa: CAISDGSGANVLTF
cdr3_nt: TGTGCCATCAGTGACGGGTCTGGGGCCAACGTCCTGACTTTC

j_call: TRBJ1-6
d_call: TRBD1
v_call: TRBV4-1
clone_size: -
cdr3_aa: CASSPHLDGQGRGSYNSPLHF
cdr3_nt: TGCGCCAGCAGCCCACACCTCGACGGACAGGGACGGGGATCGTATAATTCACCCCTCCACTTT

j_call: TRBJ2-5
d_call: -
v_call: TRBV6-6
clone_size: few
cdr3_aa: CASSYSGLGAQETQYF
cdr3_nt: TGTGCCAGCAGTTACTCCGGCCTGGGGGCCCAAGAGACCCAGTACTTC

j_call: TRBJ2-1
d_call: -
v_call: TRBV5-4
clone_size: few
cdr3_aa: CASSLDAASSYNEQFF
cdr3_nt: TGTGCCAGCAGCTTGGACGCTGCGAGCTCCTACAATGAGCAGTTCTTC

j_call: TRBJ2-2
d_call: -
v_call: TRBV4-2
clone_size: -
cdr3_aa: CASSQEPDSAGELFF
cdr3_nt: TGTGCCAGCAGCCAAGAACCCGACAGCGCCGGGGAGCTGTTTTTT

j_call: TRBJ2-1
d_call: -
v_call: TRBV5-4
clone_size: -
cdr3_aa: CASSLAGYSYNEQFF
cdr3_nt: TGTGCCAGCAGCTTGGCGGGGTACTCCTACAATGAGCAGTTCTTC

j_call: TRBJ1-1
d_call: TRBD1
v_call: TRBV28
clone_size: few
cdr3_aa: CASSSGGSNTEAFF
cdr3_nt: TGTGCCAGCAGCTCAGGGGGCTCGAACACTGAAGCTTTCTTT

j_call: TRBJ1-2
d_call: -
v_call: TRBV4-2
clone_size: few
cdr3_aa: CASSQESGSYGYTF
cdr3_nt: TGTGCCAGCAGCCAAGAATCGGGGAGCTATGGCTACACCTTC

j_call: TRBJ2-7
d_call: TRBD1
v_call: TRBV29-1
clone_size: few
cdr3_aa: CSVLPDRSSYEQYF
cdr3_nt: TGCAGCGTTCTTCCGGACAGGTCTTCCTACGAGCAGTACTTC

j_call: TRBJ2-3
d_call: -
v_call: TRBV5-4
clone_size: -
cdr3_aa: CASSTRTDTDTQYF
cdr3_nt: TGTGCCAGCAGCACCCGGACAGACACAGATACGCAGTATTTT

j_call: TRBJ2-7
d_call: -
v_call: TRBV29-1
clone_size: -
cdr3_aa: CSVRIGRRSEQYF
cdr3_nt: TGCAGCGTCCGAATTGGTCGGAGGAGCGAGCAGTACTTC